Each of the 25 T cell receptor beta chains below was sequenced from the same sample in a study of shared clonotypes between healthy human individuals (dated by TCRdb to about 2020). Libraries were built with the immunoSEQ multiplex PCR assay. This is the immuneACCESS table as TCRdb keeps it, with only in-frame sequences that have V and J called. A part of the clones is gone; compared with another copy, unresolved V genes explain less than half, and the rest is unexplained. The sample table contains some 470,000 clones; only one count was recorded for over 65% of them. Under 15% of the sample belongs to the ten largest clones. The sequenced sample consisted of PBMCs. These TCRs come from a woman in her thirties or forties in good health. Some clones in this sample may be carry-over from other donors' samples.

The CDR3 spells CASSLLAGVETQYF. CDR3 nucleotides: TGTGCCAGCAGCTTATTGGCAGGGGTAGAGACCCAGTACTTC. This chain uses TRBV11-2 with TRBJ2-5, with a possible D match to TRBD1 (6 bases). V gave up 2 bases and J gave up 4 bases, with 11 bases separating them. CDR1 is SGHAT, CDR2 FQNNGV, per germline. CDR3 length: 14 residues.

This rearrangement joins TRBV15 to TRBJ2-1, with D perhaps TRBD2 (6 bases). The V gene's germline CDR1 is LNHNV and CDR2 YYDKDF (reference sequence). Trimming took 0 bases from V and 7 from J, leaving 16 bases between them. The CDR3 loop spans 16 amino acids. In DNA form, the CDR3 reads TGTGCCACCAGCAGAGATGTAGGCTTTGGGGGGAATGAGCAGTTCTTC. Protein sequence: CATSRDVGFGGNEQFF.

This sequence joins TRBV20-1 and TRBJ2-1, with 7 bases aligning to TRBD2. Per germline, CDR1 DFQATT and CDR2 SNEGSKA (reference sequence). The J segment lost 10 bases and the V segment lost 6 bases, leaving 6 bases of the junction unmatched. The CDR3 totals 11 residues. In DNA, the CDR3 is TGCAGTGCCATTAGCGGGCGGGAGCAGTTCTTC. Translated, it gives CSAISGREQFF.

This clone was found a few times. In the same sample, other DNA sequences code for this CDR3. The chain combines TRBV5-1 with TRBJ1-1, with D unclear. The CDR3 sequence is 15 residues long. The germline V gene encodes CDR1 SGHRS and CDR2 YFSETQ. With 0 bases removed from V and 0 bases from J, the gap between germline ends came to 9 bases. The DNA of the CDR3 is TGCGCCAGCAGCTTGGGGACGGGTCTGAACACTGAAGCTTTCTTT. Translated: CASSLGTGLNTEAFF.

The chain joins TRBV4-2 to TRBJ2-1, with D possibly being TRBD2 (6 bases). This CDR3 is built from 16 residues. V lost 0 bases and J lost 3, with 12 bases in between. Looked up from germline, CDR1 is LGHNA and CDR2 is YNFKEQ. The CDR3 loop reads CASSQEEGRSYNEQFF. The CDR3 DNA reads as TGTGCCAGCAGCCAAGAGGAGGGGCGGAGCTACAATGAGCAGTTCTTC.

This clone was seen more than once but under ten times. A far larger clone differs by one base, so this is likely a read error. This sample also contains other DNA sequences that code for the same CDR3. The chain has TRBV15 and TRBJ2-7; no clear D gene. The CDR3 runs to 12 residues. The V gene's germline CDR1 is LNHNV and CDR2 YYDKDF (reference sequence). Trimming took off 0 bases at V and 5 bases at J, with 5 bases between the two ends. CDR3 sequence reads: CATSRDEDEQYF. The CDR3 DNA is TGTGCCACCAGCAGAGATGAAGACGAGCAGTACTTC.

V gene TRBV28 combines with J gene TRBJ1-3, with D possibly being TRBD1 (6 bases). CDR1 is MDHEN, CDR2 SYDVKM, per germline. V was pared by 4 bases and J by 0 bases, with 13 bases between. The CDR3 spans 16 residues. The CDR3 DNA reads TGTGCCAGCAGTTCTCGGACAGTAAGCTCTGGAAACACCATATATTTT. It yields the protein CASSSRTVSSGNTIYF.

This chain joins TRBV5-4 and TRBJ2-7, with D maybe TRBD2 (6 bases). The CDR3 has 14 residues. Trimming removed 6 bases at V and 4 bases at J, with 17 bases between. Germline V gives CDR1 SGHNT, CDR2 YYREEE (reference sequence). For the CDR3, the DNA is TGTGCCAGCAAGTTGGACTACGCCGGGTACGAGCAGTACTTC. Translating it yields CASKLDYAGYEQYF.

The rearrangement uses TRBV4-1 and TRBJ1-1, with D unclear. The CDR3 loop spans 13 amino acids. Looked up from germline, CDR1 is MGHRA and CDR2 is YSYEKL. The ends were cut back, 4 bases at V and 1 base at J, with 7 bases in the middle. The DNA for the CDR3 is TGCGCCAGCAGCCGACTAAGGAACACTGAAGCTTTCTTT. Residues: CASSRLRNTEAFF.

This rearrangement joins TRBV5-1 to TRBJ1-1, with D maybe TRBD1 (5 bases). Germline CDR1 and CDR2: SGHRS and YFSETQ. This CDR3 comprises 17 residues. Trimming stripped 0 bases from V and 2 bases from J, with 17 bases between. The CDR3 reads CASSLVGLGDRNTEAFF. DNA for the CDR3: TGCGCCAGCAGCTTGGTGGGGCTTGGCGACCGAAACACTGAAGCTTTCTTT.

The chain is built from TRBV6-6 and TRBJ2-7, with a weak D call TRBD1 (5 bases). Between the trimmed V and J ends, which lost 4 bases and 3 bases, there was a span of 19 bases. This CDR3 region has 16 residues. CDR1 and CDR2 (germline): MNHNY, SVGAGI (reference sequence). The CDR3 spells CASSSHIPGWNYEQYF. The CDR3 DNA reads TGTGCCAGCAGTTCCCATATTCCAGGGTGGAACTACGAGCAGTACTTC.

Concerning this clone itself: The identical CDR3 is also encoded by other nucleotide sequences in the sample. J is TRBJ2-4 and V is TRBV27; perhaps TRBD2 as D (5 bases). CDR3 length: 16 residues. V shed 9 bases and J shed 1 base, with 19 bases lying between them. Germline loops: CDR1 MNHEY, CDR2 SMNVEV (reference sequence). DNA of the CDR3: TGTGCCAGTAGTACGTGGTCCAGGAGGGCCAAAAACATTCAGTACTTC. It encodes CASSTWSRRAKNIQYF.

This clone was picked up a small number of times. The J gene is TRBJ2-1, the V gene TRBV19; 7 positions match TRBD2. The V gene's germline CDR1 is LNHDA and CDR2 SQIVND (reference sequence). The junction had 3 bases not matched to a gene; V was cut back by 5 bases and J by 2 bases. The CDR3 extends over 14 amino acids. The CDR3 region is CASSWGGTYNEQFF. In DNA, the CDR3 is TGTGCCAGTAGTTGGGGGGGGACCTACAATGAGCAGTTCTTC.

This chain connects TRBV5-1 to TRBJ1-5; no clear D gene. V was clipped by 5 bases and J by 1 base, with 7 bases between them. Germline loops: CDR1 SGHRS, CDR2 YFSETQ. The CDR3 covers 13 residues. CDR3 residues: CASSWQSNQPQHF. The CDR3 DNA sequence: TGCGCCAGCAGTTGGCAGAGCAATCAGCCCCAGCATTTT.

The CDR3 loop reads CSVIHSGANVLTF. As DNA, the CDR3 is TGCAGCGTTATCCACTCTGGGGCCAACGTCCTGACTTTC. The rearrangement uses TRBV29-1 and TRBJ2-6; D unresolved. The CDR3 is 13 residues long. V was pared by 5 bases and J by 0 bases, with 5 bases between. Germline CDR1 SQVTM, CDR2 ANQGSEA. Using reference TRBV29-1 and TRBJ2-6 for the parts outside the CDR3, the full variable domain is SAVISQKPSRDICQRGTSLTIQCQVDSQVTMMFWYRQQPGQSLTLIATANQGSEATYESGFVIDKFPISRPNLTFSTLTVSNMSPEDSSIYLCSVIHSGANVLTFGAGSRLTVL.

The chain has TRBV7-2 and TRBJ2-5; D is unresolved. The length of the CDR3 is 15 residues. Between the trimmed V and J ends, which lost 6 bases and 2 bases, there was a span of 16 bases. Germline V CDR1 and CDR2: SGHTA, FQGNSA. The CDR3 DNA sequence: TGTGCCAGCAGTCCTCTAGGTAGCCTACAAGAGACCCAGTACTTC. Its protein is CASSPLGSLQETQYF.

The chain carries TRBV18 and TRBJ2-2, with 7 bases that match TRBD2. Per the germline V gene, CDR1 is KGHSH and CDR2 is LQKENI. The CDR3 has 15 amino acids. V lost 3 bases to trimming and J lost 7 bases; unmatched junction nucleotides: 8. The CDR3 loop reads CASSPGTILSGELFF. The CDR3 nucleotides are TGTGCCAGCTCACCCGGGACTATTCTCAGCGGGGAGCTGTTTTTT.

This chain connects TRBV5-1 to TRBJ2-1; tentatively, D is TRBD1 or TRBD2 (5 bases each). CDR1 SGHRS and CDR2 YFSETQ come from the germline V gene. Trimming shortened V by 0 bases and J by 5 bases, and 9 bases separated the two germline ends. This CDR3 comprises 14 residues. This chain's CDR3 is CASSLVPGHNEQFF. CDR3 bases: TGCGCCAGCAGCTTGGTGCCGGGGCACAATGAGCAGTTCTTC.

The CDR3 region has the DNA TGTGCCTGGAAAACGCAACTAGCGAACTACGAGCAGTACTTC. This gives the protein CAWKTQLANYEQYF. This chain uses TRBV30 with TRBJ2-7; 7 bases line up with TRBD2. The CDR3 has 14 residues. V gave up 4 bases and J gave up 3 bases; unmatched junction bases: 9. The germline CDR1 and CDR2 sequences are GTSNPN and SVGIG (reference sequence).

The chain employs TRBV9 and TRBJ2-1; weak D call: TRBD2 (5 bases). There are 13 residues in the CDR3. Trimming removed 0 bases from V and 7 bases from J, with 8 bases in between. CDR1 is SGDLS, CDR2 YYNGEE, per germline. The CDR3 coding sequence is TGTGCCAGCAGCGTAGACGGGATGAATGAGCAGTTCTTC. Residues: CASSVDGMNEQFF. Full variable domain (outside the CDR3, taken from reference TRBV9 and TRBJ2-1): DSGVTQTPKHLITATGQRVTLRCSPRSGDLSVYWYQQSLDQGLQFLIQYYNGEERAKGNILERFSAQQFPDLHSELNLSSLELGDSALYFCASSVDGMNEQFFGPGTRLTVL.

This clone has only a few counts. The chain combines TRBV7-2 with TRBJ1-3; D is perhaps TRBD1 (5 bases). Germline CDR1 and CDR2: SGHTA and FQGNSA. The CDR3 contains 15 residues. V was clipped by 2 bases and J by 4 bases, with 12 bases between them. CDR3 in DNA: TGTGCCAGCAGCTTAACCAGGGTAACCGGAAACACCATATATTTT. Translated, it gives CASSLTRVTGNTIYF.

This chain connects TRBV7-9 to TRBJ2-6, with 7 bases lining up with TRBD1. Germline CDR1 reads SEHNR; CDR2 reads FQNEAQ (reference sequence). This CDR3 comprises 17 residues. Germline trimming cut 4 bases from V and 1 base from J; bases unmatched to any gene: 7. The CDR3 DNA reads as TGTGCCAGCAGCTCGACAGGGAGTCGGTCTGGGGCCAACGTCCTGACTTTC. Amino acids: CASSSTGSRSGANVLTF.

The gene calls are TRBV4-3 and TRBJ2-7, with 9 positions matching TRBD2. Germline V lookup: CDR1 LGHNA, CDR2 YSLEER. CDR3 size: 17 residues. The V and J ends lost 0 bases and 4 bases, in that order; junction bases with no gene match: 10. The DNA for the CDR3 is TGCGCCAGCAGCCAAGATATTCCCAGCGGGAGGCGGTACGAGCAGTACTTC. Residues: CASSQDIPSGRRYEQYF.

In regard to this clone: The junction differs from germline at one of its ends, possibly a read error. This chain uses TRBV30 with TRBJ2-2; no clear D. The germline V gene has CDR1 GTSNPN and CDR2 SVGIG (reference sequence). The CDR3 length is 16 residues. CDR3 region: CTWSVRYWGNTGELFF. CDR3 DNA sequence: TGTACCTGGAGTGTACGTTATTGGGGAAACACCGGGGAGCTGTTTTTT.

This sequence joins TRBV2 and TRBJ1-6, with D uncertain. V was clipped by 7 bases and J by 7 bases, with 8 bases between them. Germline values: CDR1 SNHLY, CDR2 FYNNEI. This CDR3 is 12 amino acids long. The CDR3 coding sequence is TGTGCCAGCAATCGGGAGAATTCACCCCTCCACTTT. This codes for CASNRENSPLHF.